The 14 T cell receptor beta chains below come from one sample, sequenced in a study of control samples from healthy donors and cancer patients. Generated by immunoSEQ multiplex PCR, the TCRdb table keeps only in-frame clones and is missing some. The sample contains tens of thousands of clones, around 86% of which appear only once. Sequenced material: PBMCs. Receptors originate from a woman in her forties or fifties with colorectal cancer.

CDR3 DNA: TGTGCCAGCAGCTTAGCCCGACTAGCGGGGGGGCACAATGAGCAGTTCTTC. Protein: CASSLARLAGGHNEQFF. This rearrangement joins TRBV7-2 to TRBJ2-1; TRBD2 matches at 14 bases. CDR1 is SGHTA and CDR2 is FQGNSA in the germline V gene. V was pared by 0 bases and J by 5 bases, with 3 bases of the junction left unmatched. This CDR3 region has 17 residues. Using reference TRBV7-2 and TRBJ2-1 for the parts outside the CDR3, the full variable domain is GAGVSQSPSNKVTEKGKDVELRCDPISGHTALYWYRQSLGQGLEFLIYFQGNSAPDKSGLPSDRFSAERTGGSVSTLTIQRTQQEDSAVYLCASSLARLAGGHNEQFFGPGTRLTVL.

This clone was seen just once. The chain carries TRBV7-3 and TRBJ2-7; tentative D call: TRBD1 (6 bases). Per germline, CDR1 SGHTA and CDR2 FQGTGA. This CDR3 has 16 residues. Trimming took 0 bases from V and 0 from J, leaving 12 bases between them. The CDR3: CASSLTHTGNSYEQYV. The CDR3 nucleotides are TGTGCCAGCAGCTTAACCCATACAGGGAACTCCTACGAGCAGTACGTC.

This sequence joins TRBV19 and TRBJ1-5, with a weak D call TRBD1 (6 bases). Trimming left V 3 bases short and J 9 bases short, with 15 bases between. Germline-derived CDR1 and CDR2 are LNHDA and SQIVND (reference sequence). CDR3 length: 14 amino acids. The CDR3 here is CASSILPQGRPQHF. The CDR3 DNA follows: TGTGCCAGTAGTATCCTCCCACAGGGAAGGCCCCAGCATTTT.

The V and J genes are TRBV3-1 (or the pseudogene TRBV3-2) and TRBJ1-2; D ambiguous. CDR1 LGHDT and CDR2 YNNKEL come from the germline V gene (reference sequence). The V end lost 4 bases, the J end lost 1 base, and 10 bases lay between the germline ends. The CDR3 covers 14 residues. The CDR3 nucleotides read TGTGCCAGCAGCCCGGACTATTATAACTATGGCTACACCTTC. Amino acids: CASSPDYYNYGYTF.

J is TRBJ2-1 and V is TRBV4-3, with D perhaps TRBD1 (6 bases). From germline, CDR1 is LGHNA and CDR2 YSLEER. Trimming took off 0 bases at V and 9 bases at J, with 6 bases between the two ends. The CDR3 contains 12 residues. The CDR3, as DNA: TGCGCCAGCAGCCAAGACAGGGGTGAGCAGTTCTTC. Translation gives CASSQDRGEQFF.

This chain connects TRBV7-2 to TRBJ1-2, with TRBD1 matching 7 bases. The germline gives CDR1 SGHTA, CDR2 FQGNSA. This CDR3 spans 15 amino acids. The ends lost 1 base at V and 1 base at J; junction bases unmatched: 3. CDR3 loop: CASSLEGQFNYGYTF. The CDR3 DNA reads as TGTGCCAGCAGCTTAGAGGGACAGTTTAACTATGGCTACACCTTC.

V gene TRBV19 combines with J gene TRBJ2-3; 10 bases are a match to TRBD2. This CDR3 region has 15 residues. Looked up from germline, CDR1 is LNHDA and CDR2 is SQIVND (reference sequence). V was pared by 5 bases and J by 0 bases, with 2 bases of the junction left unmatched. The CDR3 nucleotides read TGTGCCAGTAGTCCTAGCGGGGGCAGCACAGATACGCAGTATTTT. As protein: CASSPSGGSTDTQYF.

The chain links TRBV4-3 to TRBJ1-3; D uncertain. V lost 1 base to trimming and J lost 2 bases, with 9 bases between them. Per the germline V gene, CDR1 is LGHNA and CDR2 is YSLEER. The CDR3 sequence is 15 residues long. CDR3 nucleotide sequence: TGCGCCAGCAGCCAAGGTTTGGGAACTGGAAACACCATATATTTT. This sequence encodes CASSQGLGTGNTIYF.

The chain recombines TRBV15 with TRBJ2-7, with D possibly being TRBD2 (6 bases). V lost 0 bases, J lost 12 bases, and 21 bases lay in between. The CDR3 sequence is 15 residues long. Germline CDR1 LNHNV, CDR2 YYDKDF (reference sequence). CDR3 DNA: TGTGCCACCAGCAGAGATATTGGGCGTTGGCGGGACTTGTACGTC. Translating it yields CATSRDIGRWRDLYV.

The chain recombines TRBV2 with TRBJ2-3; D assignment may be TRBD1 or TRBD2 (5 bases each). V lost 5 bases and J 5 bases, leaving 11 bases between the germline ends. The V gene's germline CDR1 is SNHLY and CDR2 FYNNEI. CDR3 length: 13 amino acids. Here the CDR3 reads CASSKGRGDTQYF. CDR3 DNA sequence: TGTGCCAGCAGTAAGGGACGGGGAGATACGCAGTATTTT.

This CDR3 is CASSIQGANTGELFF. The CDR3 DNA sequence: TGTGCCAGTAGTATACAGGGTGCGAACACCGGGGAGCTGTTTTTT. The J gene is TRBJ2-2, the V gene TRBV19, with D maybe TRBD1 (5 bases). The CDR3 totals 15 residues. V was pared by 2 bases and J by 0 bases, with 7 bases between. The germline V gene encodes CDR1 LNHDA and CDR2 SQIVND (reference sequence).

The J gene is TRBJ1-6, the V gene TRBV6-6; D may be TRBD1 (6 bases). Trimming cost V 8 bases and J 7 bases, with 12 bases left between them. This CDR3 comprises 13 residues. Germline V gives CDR1 MNHNY, CDR2 SVGAGI (reference sequence). This chain's CDR3 is CASSGAPNSPLHF. The CDR3 DNA reads as TGTGCCAGCTCGGGGGCGCCCAATTCACCCCTCCACTTT.

This chain joins TRBV2 and TRBJ1-5; TRBD1 might be the D (6 bases). The CDR3 loop spans 13 amino acids. From germline, CDR1 is SNHLY and CDR2 FYNNEI. The ends were cut back, 4 bases at V and 5 bases at J, with 9 bases in the middle. The CDR3 DNA reads TGTGCCAGCAGTGCAGGGGACGATCAGCCCCAGCATTTT. It codes for CASSAGDDQPQHF.

CDR3 in amino acids: CASSLAGGGPPNLVEQYV. In DNA form, the CDR3 reads TGTGCCAGCAGCTTGGCCGGGGGGGGCCCCCCCAATCTGGTCGAGCAGTACGTC. The rearrangement joins TRBV5-6 to TRBJ2-7, with 8 bases aligning to TRBD2. Germline CDR1 SGHDT, CDR2 YYEEEE. V was pared by 0 bases and J by 6 bases, with 17 bases of the junction left unmatched. The CDR3 has 18 amino acids.